The clone carrying this TCR beta chain was seen only a few times. The data originate from a study of response to subunit inactivated influenza vaccine. TCRdb recomputed calls from the RT-PCR reads with MiXCR, one row per CDR3 protein. There are almost 600,000 distinct CDR3 sequences in the sample; 14% occur only once, and over 8.5% lies in the top ten. The V end lost 4 bases, the J end lost 0 bases, and 12 bases lay between the germline ends. The CDR3 is made up of 16 amino acids. Per germline, CDR1 KGHDR and CDR2 SFDVKD. The rearrangement uses TRBV24-1 and TRBJ2-1; tentatively, D is TRBD2 (6 bases). The sample in question was PBMCs from blood, obtained roughly 13 days after vaccination. The sequence was obtained from a man in his fifties or sixties who received an inactivated influenza vaccine. The CDR3 reads CATSDYSGSSYNEQFF. DNA of the CDR3: TGTGCCACCAGTGACTATAGCGGAAGCTCCTACAATGAGCAGTTCTTC.